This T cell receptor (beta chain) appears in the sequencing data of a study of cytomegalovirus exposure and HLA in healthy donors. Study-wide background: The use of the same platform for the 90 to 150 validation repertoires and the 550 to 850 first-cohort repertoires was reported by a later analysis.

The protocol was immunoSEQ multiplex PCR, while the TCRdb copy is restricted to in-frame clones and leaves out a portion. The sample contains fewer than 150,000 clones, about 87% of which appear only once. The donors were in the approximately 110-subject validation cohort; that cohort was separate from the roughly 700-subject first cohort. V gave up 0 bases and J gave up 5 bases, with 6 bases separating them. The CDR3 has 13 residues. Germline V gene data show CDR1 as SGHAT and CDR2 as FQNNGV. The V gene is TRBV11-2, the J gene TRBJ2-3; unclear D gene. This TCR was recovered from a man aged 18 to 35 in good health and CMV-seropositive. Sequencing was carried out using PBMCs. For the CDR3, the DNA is TGTGCCAGCAGCTTAGATCGGAGAGATACGCAGTATTTT. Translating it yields CASSLDRRDTQYF.